What follows describes a single TCR beta chain. These data belong to a study of blood T cell repertoires in COVID-19. Study information: Both acute and convalescent COVID-19 samples were obtained from the United States, Italy and Spain. T cells, B-cell-depleted T cells, or PBMCs supplied cDNA or gDNA.

Per the study methods: Reference gene primer amplification gave nucleated cell count estimates. Produced via immunoSEQ multiplex PCR; TCRdb's table is partial and in-frame only. That table supplies the V and J calls and clone size; D and trimming were determined from the DNA. The table records some 150,000 clones, around 81% of them present only once. Germline CDR1 is LNHDA and CDR2 is SQIVND (reference sequence). Unmatched junction bases numbered 13, after V lost 5 bases and J lost 5 bases. This CDR3 is built from 16 residues. Material for sequencing was peripheral blood. This sequence was found in a human donor in a cohort sampled during active COVID-19. The chain is built from TRBV19 and TRBJ2-3; 7 bases line up with TRBD2. DNA for the CDR3: TGTGCCAGTAGTCTAACTAGCGCGAAGGAGGGAGATACGCAGTATTTT. It specifies CASSLTSAKEGDTQYF.